The 2 T cell receptor beta chains below come from one sample, sequenced in a study of blood T cell repertoires in COVID-19. Sequencing was performed with immunoSEQ multiplex PCR; in TCRdb, only in-frame clones are kept and a portion is missing. The data show 200,000 to 250,000 clones, 84% seen once. The sequenced sample consisted of peripheral blood. These receptors came from a woman in her fifties or sixties with active or convalescent COVID-19.

The chain has TRBV2 and TRBJ2-1; TRBD2 matches at 10 bases. The CDR3 sequence is 15 residues long. CDR1 SNHLY and CDR2 FYNNEI come from the germline V gene. V lost 7 bases and J lost 14; bases outside the gene matches: 17. The CDR3 coding sequence is TGTGCCAGCATCCCTTCAAGCGGGAGGGTTCTTGGAGAGTTCTTC. It encodes CASIPSSGRVLGEFF.

V gene TRBV28 combines with J gene TRBJ1-5, with 8 bases aligning to TRBD1. Germline-derived CDR1 and CDR2 are MDHEN and SYDVKM. The V segment lost 10 bases and the J segment 4 bases; nucleotides outside the gene matches: 9. The CDR3 consists of 14 residues. CDR3 in amino acids: CANGRGQVNQPQHF. The CDR3 bases are TGTGCCAACGGACGGGGACAGGTGAATCAGCCCCAGCATTTT.